A single sample is the source of the 10 T cell receptor beta chains below, sequenced in a study of T cell repertoires in cytomegalovirus infection. From the reads, TCRdb called clonotypes with MiXCR, one entry per CDR3 protein. The sample contains 600,000 to 800,000 distinct CDR3 sequences, approximately 24% of which appear only once. The sequenced sample was CD8+ T cells from PBMCs. Every receptor here comes from a human donor in good health (CMV status not recorded). Some clones in this sample may be carry-over from other donors' samples.

CDR3 in DNA: TGCAGTGCTACTCCGCCAGGGAGGCTCACTGAAGCTTTCTTT. It encodes CSATPPGRLTEAFF. The rearrangement links TRBV20-1 to TRBJ1-1, with D perhaps matching TRBD1 (5 bases). Trimming left V 4 bases short and J 4 bases short, with 16 bases between. The V gene's germline CDR1 is DFQATT and CDR2 SNEGSKA (reference sequence). There are 14 residues in the CDR3.

Regarding this clonotype: A read error may be the cause here, since a much bigger clone is one base away. V usage is TRBV7-2 and J usage is TRBJ2-2, with D possibly being TRBD2 (6 bases). The CDR3 spans 15 residues. CDR1 and CDR2 (germline): SGHTA, FQGNSA. Trimming left V 5 bases short and J 0 bases short, with 10 bases between. The CDR3 loop reads CTSSPWDSNTGELFF. The CDR3 DNA reads TGTACCAGCAGCCCTTGGGACTCGAACACCGGGGAGCTGTTTTTT.

V and J are TRBV7-9 and TRBJ2-7; TRBD1 aligns across 7 bases. V dropped 1 base and J dropped 4; count of bases not matched to a gene: 4. The CDR3 is made up of 14 amino acids. The germline CDR1 and CDR2 sequences are SEHNR and FQNEAQ (reference sequence). The CDR3 region has the DNA TGTGCCAGCAGCTTAGAGGACAGGTGGTACGAGCAGTACTTC. Residues: CASSLEDRWYEQYF.

This clonotype was seen ten or more times. The chain joins TRBV7-2 to TRBJ2-7; no firm D call. The CDR3 sequence is 11 residues long. From germline, CDR1 is SGHTA and CDR2 FQGNSA. V lost 6 bases and J 6 bases, leaving 9 bases between the germline ends. The CDR3 DNA follows: TGTGCCAGCAGTTTCGGTGGCGAGCAGTACGTC. Its protein product is CASSFGGEQYV.

The chain uses TRBV28 and TRBJ2-7; 8 bases are shared with TRBD1. With V trimmed by 5 bases and J by 0 bases, 3 bases remained unmatched. CDR1 is MDHEN, CDR2 SYDVKM, per germline. The CDR3 has 14 amino acids. For the CDR3, the DNA is TGTGCCAGCAGTGACAGGGGAAGCTCCTACGAGCAGTACGTC. The encoded protein is CASSDRGSSYEQYV.

This clonotype was picked up a small number of times. The CDR3 sequence: CASSWGVSYEQYF. The DNA for the CDR3 is TGTGCCAGCAGTTGGGGGGTCTCCTACGAGCAGTACTTC. V gene TRBV27 combines with J gene TRBJ2-7; possible D gene TRBD2, 6 bases. Germline V gene data show CDR1 as MNHEY and CDR2 as SMNVEV (reference sequence). There are 13 residues in the CDR3. The V gene lost 4 bases and the J gene lost 0 bases, with 7 bases spanning the gap.

Ten or more counts support this clonotype. V gene TRBV12-3 or TRBV12-4 combines with J gene TRBJ2-6; D not resolved. V was shortened by 5 bases and J by 2 bases, with 10 bases between the two germline ends. This CDR3 contains 15 residues. CDR3 residues: CASSPSEAGANVLTF. CDR3 in DNA: TGTGCCAGCAGTCCCTCAGAGGCTGGGGCCAACGTCCTGACTTTC.

Note on this clonotype: Compared with germline, one end of the junction differs, possibly owing to a read error. The rearrangement links TRBV6-4 to TRBJ2-4; D gene uncertain. Per the germline V gene, CDR1 is MRHNA and CDR2 is SNTAGT. CDR3 length: 16 residues. In nucleotides, the CDR3 is TGTGCCTGCAGCGTCTCGGTACTGTGGGCCACAGATACTCAGTACTTC. This encodes CACSVSVLWATDTQYF.

This clonotype was counted only a few times. The chain uses TRBV12-3 or TRBV12-4 and TRBJ2-3; 8 positions agree with TRBD2. V trimming: 5 bases; J trimming: 4 bases; junction bases outside the gene matches: 11. The CDR3 consists of 16 residues. The CDR3 DNA sequence: TGTGCCAGCAGTCCTCTAGCCGGGGGGGATTCAGATACGCAGTATTTT. It is translated as CASSPLAGGDSDTQYF.

The chain links TRBV7-9 to TRBJ2-7, with D possibly being TRBD1 or TRBD2 (5 bases each). The CDR3 has 16 amino acids. Trimming stripped 5 bases from V and 0 bases from J, with 17 bases between. Germline CDR1 is SEHNR and CDR2 is FQNEAQ (reference sequence). For the CDR3, the DNA is TGTGCCAGCAGCCCCCCCGGGCAGGGACCCTCCTACGAGCAGTACTTC. Amino acids: CASSPPGQGPSYEQYF.